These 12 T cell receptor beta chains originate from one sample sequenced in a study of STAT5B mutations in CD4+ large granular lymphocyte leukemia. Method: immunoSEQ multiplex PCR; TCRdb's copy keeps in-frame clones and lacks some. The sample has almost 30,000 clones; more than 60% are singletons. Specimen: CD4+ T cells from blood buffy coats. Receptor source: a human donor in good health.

This chain's CDR3 is CASGGWESYEQYF. The CDR3 DNA is TGTGCCAGCGGAGGTTGGGAATCCTACGAGCAGTACTTC. The V and J genes are TRBV2 and TRBJ2-7; TRBD2 is a possible D gene (5 bases). Germline-derived CDR1 and CDR2 are SNHLY and FYNNEI. The length of the CDR3 is 13 residues. The V gene lost 8 bases and the J gene lost 1 base, with 12 bases spanning the gap.

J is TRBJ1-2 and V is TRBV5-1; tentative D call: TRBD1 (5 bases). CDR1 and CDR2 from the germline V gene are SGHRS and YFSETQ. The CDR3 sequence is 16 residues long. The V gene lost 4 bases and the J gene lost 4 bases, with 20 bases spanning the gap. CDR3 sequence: CASSTQGRDWSYGYTF. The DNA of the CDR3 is TGCGCCAGCAGCACCCAGGGTAGGGATTGGTCCTATGGCTACACCTTC.

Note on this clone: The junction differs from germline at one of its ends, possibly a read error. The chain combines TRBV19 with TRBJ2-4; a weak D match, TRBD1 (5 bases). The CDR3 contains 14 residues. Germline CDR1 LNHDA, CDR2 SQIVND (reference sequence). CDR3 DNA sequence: TGTGCCAGTAGTATTGCACAGGTGAAAAGCATTCAGTACTTC. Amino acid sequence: CASSIAQVKSIQYF.

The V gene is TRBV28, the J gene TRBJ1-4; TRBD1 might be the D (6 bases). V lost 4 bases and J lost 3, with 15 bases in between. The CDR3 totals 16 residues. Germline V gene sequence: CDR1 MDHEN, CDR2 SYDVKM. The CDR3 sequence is CASSSLWTASNEKLFF. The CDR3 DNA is TGTGCCAGCAGTTCCCTTTGGACAGCCTCTAATGAAAAACTGTTTTTT. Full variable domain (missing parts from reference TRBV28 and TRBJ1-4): DVKVTQSSRYLVKRTGEKVFLECVQDMDHENMFWYRQDPGLGLRLIYFSYDVKMKEKGDIPEGYSVSREKKERFSLILESASTNQTSMYLCASSSLWTASNEKLFFGSGTQLSVL.

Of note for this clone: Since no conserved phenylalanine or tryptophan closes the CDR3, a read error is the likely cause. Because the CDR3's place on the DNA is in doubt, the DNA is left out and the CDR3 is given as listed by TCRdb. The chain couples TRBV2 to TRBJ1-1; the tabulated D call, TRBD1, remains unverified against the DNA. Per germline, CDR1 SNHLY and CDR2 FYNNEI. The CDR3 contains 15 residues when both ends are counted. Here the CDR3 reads CASSASGQGAPGGII.

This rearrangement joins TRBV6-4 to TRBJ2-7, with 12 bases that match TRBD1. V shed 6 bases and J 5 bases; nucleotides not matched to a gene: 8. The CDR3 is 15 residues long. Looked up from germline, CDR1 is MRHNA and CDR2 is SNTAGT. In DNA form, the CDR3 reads TGTGCCAGCAGGAGGGACAGGGGGCGCTTCCACGAGCAGTACTTC. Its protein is CASRRDRGRFHEQYF.

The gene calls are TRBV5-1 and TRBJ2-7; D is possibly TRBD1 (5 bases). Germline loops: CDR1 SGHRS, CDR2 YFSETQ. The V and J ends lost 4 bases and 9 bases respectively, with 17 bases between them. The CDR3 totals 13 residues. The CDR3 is CASSPTQGIGQYF. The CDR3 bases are TGCGCCAGCAGCCCAACCCAGGGAATCGGGCAGTACTTC.

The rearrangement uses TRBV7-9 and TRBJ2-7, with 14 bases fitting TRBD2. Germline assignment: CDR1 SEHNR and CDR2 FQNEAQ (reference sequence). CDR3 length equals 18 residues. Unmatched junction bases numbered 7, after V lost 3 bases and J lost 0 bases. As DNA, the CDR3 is TGTGCCAGCAGCTTCCCGGGACTAGCGGGGGTGTACTCCTACGAGCAGTACTTC. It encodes CASSFPGLAGVYSYEQYF.

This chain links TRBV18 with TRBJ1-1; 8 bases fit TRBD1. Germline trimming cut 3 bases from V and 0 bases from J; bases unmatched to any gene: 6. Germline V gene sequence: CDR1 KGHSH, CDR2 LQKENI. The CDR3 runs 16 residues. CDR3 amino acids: CASSPGQGVMNTEAFF. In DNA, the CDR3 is TGTGCCAGCTCACCCGGACAGGGAGTTATGAACACTGAAGCTTTCTTT. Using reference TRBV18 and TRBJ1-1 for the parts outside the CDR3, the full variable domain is NAGVMQNPRHLVRRRGQEARLRCSPMKGHSHVYWYRQLPEEGLKFMVYLQKENIIDESGMPKERFSAEFPKEGPSILRIQQVVRGDSAAYFCASSPGQGVMNTEAFFGQGTRLTVV.

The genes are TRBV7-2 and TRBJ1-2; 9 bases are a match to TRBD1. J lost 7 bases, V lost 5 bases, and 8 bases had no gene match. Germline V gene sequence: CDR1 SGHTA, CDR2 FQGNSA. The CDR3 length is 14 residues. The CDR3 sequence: CASSPVQGAGGYTF. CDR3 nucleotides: TGTGCCAGCAGCCCAGTACAGGGGGCGGGTGGCTACACCTTC.

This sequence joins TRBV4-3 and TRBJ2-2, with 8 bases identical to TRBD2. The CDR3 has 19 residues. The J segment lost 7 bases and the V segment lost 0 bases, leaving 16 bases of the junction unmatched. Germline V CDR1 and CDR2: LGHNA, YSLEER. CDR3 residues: CASSQDRPGGRVYIGELFF. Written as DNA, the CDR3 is TGCGCCAGCAGCCAAGATCGGCCGGGGGGGCGAGTCTATATCGGGGAGCTGTTTTTT.

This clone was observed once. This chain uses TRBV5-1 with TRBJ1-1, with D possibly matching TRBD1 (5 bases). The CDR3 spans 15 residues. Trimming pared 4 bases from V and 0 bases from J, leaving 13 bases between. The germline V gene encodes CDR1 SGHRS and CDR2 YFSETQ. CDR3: CASSGGGGLNTEAFF. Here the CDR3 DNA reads TGCGCCAGCAGCGGCGGGGGAGGTTTGAACACTGAAGCTTTCTTT.